This record covers a single T cell receptor (beta chain). This CDR3 is built from 16 residues. The V gene's germline CDR1 is LNHDA and CDR2 SQIVND (reference sequence). With 4 bases clipped from V and 5 bases from J, the junction kept 10 bases outside the gene matches. The data were obtained in a study of T cell changes during pregnancy in multiple sclerosis. Clones were read by immunoSEQ multiplex PCR, and TCRdb kept only the in-frame ones, dropping some. This sample has 60,000 or so clones; 80% to 95% occur once, and the top ten carry 0.85%. This sequence originates from a female donor with multiple sclerosis, enrolled in a pregnancy study. V is TRBV19 and J is TRBJ1-1; 10 bases agree with TRBD1. The sample in question was peripheral blood, obtained in the first trimester of pregnancy. The CDR3 protein is CASSTRTGGQGTEAFF. The CDR3 nucleotides are TGTGCCAGTAGTACTCGGACAGGGGGACAGGGGACTGAAGCTTTCTTT.